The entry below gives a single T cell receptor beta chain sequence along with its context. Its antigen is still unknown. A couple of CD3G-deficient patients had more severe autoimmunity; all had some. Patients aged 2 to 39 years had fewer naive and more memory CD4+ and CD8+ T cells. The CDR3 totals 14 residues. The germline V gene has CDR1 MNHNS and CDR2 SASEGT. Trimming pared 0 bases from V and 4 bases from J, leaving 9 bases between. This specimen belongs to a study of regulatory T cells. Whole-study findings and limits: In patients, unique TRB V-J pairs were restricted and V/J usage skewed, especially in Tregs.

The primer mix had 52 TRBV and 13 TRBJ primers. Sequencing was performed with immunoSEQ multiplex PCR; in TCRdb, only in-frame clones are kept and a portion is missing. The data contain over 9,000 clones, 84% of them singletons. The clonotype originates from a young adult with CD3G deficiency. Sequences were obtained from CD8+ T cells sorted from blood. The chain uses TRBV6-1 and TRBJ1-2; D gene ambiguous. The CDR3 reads CASSEAPTVYGYTF. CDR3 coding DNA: TGTGCCAGCAGTGAAGCGCCAACAGTCTATGGCTACACCTTC.